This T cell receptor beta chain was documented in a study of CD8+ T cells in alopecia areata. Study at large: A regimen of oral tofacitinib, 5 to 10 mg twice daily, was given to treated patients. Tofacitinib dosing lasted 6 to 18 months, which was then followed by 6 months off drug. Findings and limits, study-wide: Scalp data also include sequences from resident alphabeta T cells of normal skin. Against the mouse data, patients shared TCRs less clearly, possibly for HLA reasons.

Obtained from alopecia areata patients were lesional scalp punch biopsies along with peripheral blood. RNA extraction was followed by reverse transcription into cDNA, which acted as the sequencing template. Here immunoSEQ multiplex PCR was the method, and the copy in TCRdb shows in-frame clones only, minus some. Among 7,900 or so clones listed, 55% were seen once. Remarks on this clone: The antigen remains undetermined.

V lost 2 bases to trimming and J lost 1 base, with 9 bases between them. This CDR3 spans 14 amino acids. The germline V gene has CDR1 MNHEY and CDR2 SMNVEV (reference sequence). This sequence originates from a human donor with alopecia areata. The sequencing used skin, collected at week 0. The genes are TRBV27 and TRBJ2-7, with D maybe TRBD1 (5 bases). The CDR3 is CASSLRGLSYEQYF. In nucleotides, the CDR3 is TGTGCCAGCAGTTTAAGGGGCTTATCCTACGAGCAGTACTTC.